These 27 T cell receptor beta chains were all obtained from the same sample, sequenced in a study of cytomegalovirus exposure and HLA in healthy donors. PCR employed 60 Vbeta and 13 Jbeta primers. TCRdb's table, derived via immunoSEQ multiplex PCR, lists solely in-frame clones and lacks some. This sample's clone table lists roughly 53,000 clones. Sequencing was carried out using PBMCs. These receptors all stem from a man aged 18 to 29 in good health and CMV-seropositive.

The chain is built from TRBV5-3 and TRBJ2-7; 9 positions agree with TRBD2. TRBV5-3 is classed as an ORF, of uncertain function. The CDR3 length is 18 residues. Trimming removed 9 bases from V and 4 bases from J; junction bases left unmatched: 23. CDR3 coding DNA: TGTGCCATCCCACTTCATCCTCCACGACTAGCGGATATATACGAGCAGTACTTC. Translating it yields CAIPLHPPRLADIYEQYF.

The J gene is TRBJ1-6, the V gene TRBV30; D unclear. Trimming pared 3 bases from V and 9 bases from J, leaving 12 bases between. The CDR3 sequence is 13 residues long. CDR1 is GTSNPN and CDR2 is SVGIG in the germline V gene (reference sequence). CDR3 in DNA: TGTGCCTGGAGCACTCGAGGGAGTTCACCCCTCCACTTT. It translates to CAWSTRGSSPLHF. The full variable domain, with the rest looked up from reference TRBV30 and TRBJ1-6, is SQTIHQWPATLVQPVGSPLSLECTVEGTSNPNLYWYRQAAGRGLQLLFYSVGIGQISSEVPQNLSASRPQDRQFILSSKKLLLSDSGFYLCAWSTRGSSPLHFGNGTRLTVT.

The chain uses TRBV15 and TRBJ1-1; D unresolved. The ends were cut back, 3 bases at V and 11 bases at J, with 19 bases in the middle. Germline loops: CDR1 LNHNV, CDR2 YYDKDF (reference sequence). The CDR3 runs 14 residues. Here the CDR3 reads CATSRNEGFVGAFF. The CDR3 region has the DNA TGTGCCACCAGCAGGAACGAGGGATTTGTTGGTGCTTTCTTT.

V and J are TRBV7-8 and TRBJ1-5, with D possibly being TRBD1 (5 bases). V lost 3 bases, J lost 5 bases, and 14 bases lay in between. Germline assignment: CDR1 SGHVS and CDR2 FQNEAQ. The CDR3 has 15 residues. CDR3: CASSFSAGYDQPQHF. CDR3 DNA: TGTGCCAGCAGCTTTTCCGCAGGGTATGATCAGCCCCAGCATTTT.

CDR3: CASSQSRLGSRELFF. CDR3 bases: TGCGCCAGCAGCCAAAGTCGGCTAGGTAGTAGGGAGCTGTTTTTT. The rearrangement links TRBV4-1 to TRBJ2-2; D is uncertain. Per the germline V gene, CDR1 is MGHRA and CDR2 is YSYEKL. CDR3 length: 15 residues. Trimming pared 2 bases from V and 9 bases from J, leaving 16 bases between.

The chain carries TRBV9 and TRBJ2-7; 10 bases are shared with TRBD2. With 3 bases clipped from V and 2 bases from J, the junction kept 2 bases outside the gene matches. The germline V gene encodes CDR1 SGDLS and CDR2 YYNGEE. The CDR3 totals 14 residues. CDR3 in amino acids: CASSAGTSAYEQYF. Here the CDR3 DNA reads TGTGCCAGCAGCGCCGGGACTAGCGCCTACGAGCAGTACTTC. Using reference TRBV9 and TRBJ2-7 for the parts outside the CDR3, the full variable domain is DSGVTQTPKHLITATGQRVTLRCSPRSGDLSVYWYQQSLDQGLQFLIQYYNGEERAKGNILERFSAQQFPDLHSELNLSSLELGDSALYFCASSAGTSAYEQYFGPGTRLTVT.

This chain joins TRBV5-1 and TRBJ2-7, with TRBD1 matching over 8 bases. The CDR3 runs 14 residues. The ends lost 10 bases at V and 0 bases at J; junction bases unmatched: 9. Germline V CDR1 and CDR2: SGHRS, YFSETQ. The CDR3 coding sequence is TGCGCCCGGGGACAGGTTTCTAACTCCTACGAGCAGTACTTC. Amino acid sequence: CARGQVSNSYEQYF.

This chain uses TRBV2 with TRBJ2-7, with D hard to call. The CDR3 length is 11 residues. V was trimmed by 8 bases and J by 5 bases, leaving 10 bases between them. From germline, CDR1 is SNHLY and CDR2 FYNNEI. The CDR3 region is CASRVGNEQYF. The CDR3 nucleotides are TGTGCCAGCCGGGTAGGAAACGAGCAGTACTTC.

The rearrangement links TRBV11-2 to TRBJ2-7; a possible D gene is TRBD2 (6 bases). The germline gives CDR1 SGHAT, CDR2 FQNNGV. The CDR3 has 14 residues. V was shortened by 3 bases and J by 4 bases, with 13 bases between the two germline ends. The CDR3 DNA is TGTGCCAGCAGCTTTGGGACTTTAGAATACGAGCAGTACTTC. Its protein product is CASSFGTLEYEQYF. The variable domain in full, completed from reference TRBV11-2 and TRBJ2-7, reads EAGVAQSPRYKIIEKRQSVAFWCNPISGHATLYWYQQILGQGPKLLIQFQNNGVVDDSQLPKDRFSAERLKGVDSTLKIQPAKLEDSAVYLCASSFGTLEYEQYFGPGTRLTVT.

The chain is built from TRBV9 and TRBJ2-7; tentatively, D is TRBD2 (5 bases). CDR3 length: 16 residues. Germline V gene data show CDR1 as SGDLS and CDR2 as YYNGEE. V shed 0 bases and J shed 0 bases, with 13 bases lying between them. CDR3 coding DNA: TGTGCCAGCAGCGTAGCGGCGGGCACCTACTCCTACGAGCAGTACTTC. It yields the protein CASSVAAGTYSYEQYF.

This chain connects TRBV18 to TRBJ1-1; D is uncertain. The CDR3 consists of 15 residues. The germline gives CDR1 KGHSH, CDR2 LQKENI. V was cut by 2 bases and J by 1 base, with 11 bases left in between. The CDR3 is CASSPAVATNTEAFF. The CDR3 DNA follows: TGTGCCAGCTCACCAGCGGTAGCCACGAACACTGAAGCTTTCTTT.

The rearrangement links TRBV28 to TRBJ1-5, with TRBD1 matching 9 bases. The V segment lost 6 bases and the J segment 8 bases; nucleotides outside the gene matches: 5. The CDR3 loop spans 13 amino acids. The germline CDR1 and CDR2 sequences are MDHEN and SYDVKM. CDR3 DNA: TGTGCCAGCAGCGGACAGGGGTCGAAGCCCCAGCATTTT. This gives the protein CASSGQGSKPQHF.

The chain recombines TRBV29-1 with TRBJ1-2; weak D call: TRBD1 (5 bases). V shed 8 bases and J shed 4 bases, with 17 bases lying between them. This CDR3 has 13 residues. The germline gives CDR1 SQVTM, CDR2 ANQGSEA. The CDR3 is CSTRIQEGYGYTF. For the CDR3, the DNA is TGCAGCACCCGCATACAGGAGGGCTATGGCTACACCTTC.

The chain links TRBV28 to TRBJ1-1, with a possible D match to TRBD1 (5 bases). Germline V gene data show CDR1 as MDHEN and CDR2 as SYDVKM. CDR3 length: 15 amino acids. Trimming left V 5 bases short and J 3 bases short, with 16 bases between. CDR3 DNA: TGTGCCAGCAGTCGCTCGGGGGTTTCCGACACTGAAGCTTTCTTT. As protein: CASSRSGVSDTEAFF. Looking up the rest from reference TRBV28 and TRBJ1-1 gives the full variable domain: DVKVTQSSRYLVKRTGEKVFLECVQDMDHENMFWYRQDPGLGLRLIYFSYDVKMKEKGDIPEGYSVSREKKERFSLILESASTNQTSMYLCASSRSGVSDTEAFFGQGTRLTVV.

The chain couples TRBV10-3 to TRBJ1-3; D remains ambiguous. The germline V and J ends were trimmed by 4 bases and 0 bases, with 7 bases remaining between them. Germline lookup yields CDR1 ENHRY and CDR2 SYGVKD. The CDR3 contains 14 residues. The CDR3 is CAISAEASGNTIYF. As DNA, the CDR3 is TGTGCCATCAGTGCTGAAGCCTCTGGAAACACCATATATTTT.

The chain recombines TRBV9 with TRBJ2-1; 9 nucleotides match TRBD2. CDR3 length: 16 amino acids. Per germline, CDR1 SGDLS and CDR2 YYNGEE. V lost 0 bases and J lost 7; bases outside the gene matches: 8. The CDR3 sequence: CASSVGGLAPENEQFF. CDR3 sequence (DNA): TGTGCCAGCAGCGTAGGTGGACTAGCGCCAGAGAATGAGCAGTTCTTC.

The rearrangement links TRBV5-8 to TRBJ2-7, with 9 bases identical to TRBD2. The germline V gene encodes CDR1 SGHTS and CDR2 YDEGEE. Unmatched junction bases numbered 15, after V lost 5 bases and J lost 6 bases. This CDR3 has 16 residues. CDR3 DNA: TGTGCCAGCAGTTCTCCGCATAGCGGGAGAATGAGCGAGCAGTACTTC. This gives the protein CASSSPHSGRMSEQYF.

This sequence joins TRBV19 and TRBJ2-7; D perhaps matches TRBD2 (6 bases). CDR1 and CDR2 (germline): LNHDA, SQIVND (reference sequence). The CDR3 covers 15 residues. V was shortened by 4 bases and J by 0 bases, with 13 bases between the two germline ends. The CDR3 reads CASSKLAGSSYEQYF. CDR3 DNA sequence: TGTGCCAGTAGTAAACTAGCAGGGTCCTCCTACGAGCAGTACTTC.

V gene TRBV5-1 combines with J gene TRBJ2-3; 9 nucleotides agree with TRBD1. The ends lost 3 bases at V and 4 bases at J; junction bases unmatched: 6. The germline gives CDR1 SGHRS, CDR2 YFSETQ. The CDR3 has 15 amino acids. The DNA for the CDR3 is TGCGCCAGCAGCTACCGGGACAGGGTGCCAGATACGCAGTATTTT. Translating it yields CASSYRDRVPDTQYF.

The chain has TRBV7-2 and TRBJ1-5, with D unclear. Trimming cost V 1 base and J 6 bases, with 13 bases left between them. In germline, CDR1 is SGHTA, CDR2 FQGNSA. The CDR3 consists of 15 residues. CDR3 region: CASSLGSPVSQPQHF. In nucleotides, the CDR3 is TGTGCCAGCAGCTTAGGTTCCCCGGTGAGTCAGCCCCAGCATTTT.

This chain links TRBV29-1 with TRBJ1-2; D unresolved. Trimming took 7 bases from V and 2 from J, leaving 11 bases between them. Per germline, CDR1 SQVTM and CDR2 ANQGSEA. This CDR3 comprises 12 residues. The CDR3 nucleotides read TGCAGCGCCATGGCCAGGAACTATGGCTACACCTTC. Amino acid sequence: CSAMARNYGYTF.

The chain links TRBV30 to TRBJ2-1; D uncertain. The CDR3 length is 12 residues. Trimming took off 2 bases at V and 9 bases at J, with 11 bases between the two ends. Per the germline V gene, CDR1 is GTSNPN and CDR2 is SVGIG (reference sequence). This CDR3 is CAWSPIRGEQFF. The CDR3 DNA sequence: TGTGCCTGGAGTCCCATACGAGGTGAGCAGTTCTTC.

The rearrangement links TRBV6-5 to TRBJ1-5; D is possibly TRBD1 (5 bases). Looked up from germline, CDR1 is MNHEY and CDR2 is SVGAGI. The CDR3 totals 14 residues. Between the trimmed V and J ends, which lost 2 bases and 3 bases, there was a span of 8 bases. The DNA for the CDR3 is TGTGCCAGCAGTTACGGAGGGGACAATCAGCCCCAGCATTTT. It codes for CASSYGGDNQPQHF.

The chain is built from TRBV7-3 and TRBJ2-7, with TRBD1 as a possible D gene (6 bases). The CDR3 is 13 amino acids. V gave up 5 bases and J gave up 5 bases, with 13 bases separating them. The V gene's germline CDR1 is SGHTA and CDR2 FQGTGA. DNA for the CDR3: TGTGCCAGCAGCGCCTCCAGGGGAAACGAGCAGTACTTC. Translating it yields CASSASRGNEQYF.

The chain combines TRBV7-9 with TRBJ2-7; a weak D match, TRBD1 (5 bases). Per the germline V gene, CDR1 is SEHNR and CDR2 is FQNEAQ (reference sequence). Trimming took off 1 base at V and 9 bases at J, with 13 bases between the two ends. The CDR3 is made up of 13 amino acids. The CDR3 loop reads CASSLGTTDVQYF. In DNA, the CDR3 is TGTGCCAGCAGCTTAGGGACAACGGACGTGCAGTACTTC. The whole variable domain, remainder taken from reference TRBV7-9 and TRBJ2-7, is DTGVSQNPRHKITKRGQNVTFRCDPISEHNRLYWYRQTLGQGPEFLTYFQNEAQLEKSRLLSDRFSAERPKGSFSTLEIQRTEQGDSAMYLCASSLGTTDVQYFGPGTRLTVT.

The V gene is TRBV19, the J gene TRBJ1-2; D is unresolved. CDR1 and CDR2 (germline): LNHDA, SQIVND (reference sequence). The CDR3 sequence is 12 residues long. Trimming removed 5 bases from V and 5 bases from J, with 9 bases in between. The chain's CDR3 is CASSGPSYGYTF. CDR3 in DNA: TGTGCCAGTAGTGGGCCCTCTTATGGCTACACCTTC. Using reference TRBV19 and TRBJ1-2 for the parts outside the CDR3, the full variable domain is DGGITQSPKYLFRKEGQNVTLSCEQNLNHDAMYWYRQDPGQGLRLIYYSQIVNDFQKGDIAEGYSVSREKKESFPLTVTSAQKNPTAFYLCASSGPSYGYTFGSGTRLTVV.

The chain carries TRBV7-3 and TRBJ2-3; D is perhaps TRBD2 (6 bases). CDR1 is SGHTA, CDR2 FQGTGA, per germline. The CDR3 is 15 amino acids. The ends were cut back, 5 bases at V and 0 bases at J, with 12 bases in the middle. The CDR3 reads CASSPNSGSTDTQYF. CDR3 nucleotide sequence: TGTGCCAGCAGCCCCAACAGCGGGAGCACAGATACGCAGTATTTT.